The T cell receptor (beta chain) described here comes from a study of T cell responses to AZD1222 COVID-19 vaccine. Study-wide points: Baseline serology detected seropositivity in only five to seven AZD1222 recipients. Most donors were white British, females outnumbered males, and clonal diversity was possibly underestimated. When two AZD1222 doses had been given, Spike-specific TCR breadth and depth rose. Researchers report vaccine-associated CD4 TCRs spanning spike, with dominance at 160-218 and 743-854.

The V segment lost 4 bases and the J segment 1 base; nucleotides outside the gene matches: 11. Germline loops: CDR1 SGHKS, CDR2 YYEKEE (reference sequence). The CDR3 has 18 residues. Worth noting for this clone: What it binds is unknown.

Assay used: immunoSEQ multiplex PCR; TCRdb lists only in-frame clones, some missing. Among about 150,000 clones listed, 85% to 90% were seen once. This TCR was sampled from an adult in good health. The J gene is TRBJ2-6, the V gene TRBV5-5, with 7 bases aligning to TRBD2. The specimen comprised peripheral blood, sampled on day 0 of MenACWY control vaccination. The CDR3 DNA reads TGTGCCAGCAGCGCACTAGCGACCCTCTTTTCTGGGGCCAACGTCCTGACTTTC. Translated: CASSALATLFSGANVLTF.